This T cell receptor beta chain was retrieved from a study of blood T cells in healthy people across ages. Regarding the study as a whole: Diversity of TCR beta per million T cells declined in a roughly linear way with age. Changes in expanded clonotypes were possibly confounded, as the CMV status of donors was unknown. There were more naive CD4+ cells and higher diversity in long-lived donors than in aged donors.

Then a second PCR, running roughly 6 to 12 cycles, was carried out with a sample-barcoded 5' primer and a J-beta primer mix. Each CDR3 protein gets one entry after TCRdb re-called the 5' RACE reads with MiXCR. The sample lists about 290,000 distinct CDR3 sequences, 25% to 30% occurring once. Per germline, CDR1 MDHEN and CDR2 SYDVKM. The CDR3 has 16 amino acids. J was trimmed by 0 bases and V by 2 bases; bases with no gene match: 6. This clonotype was recorded a few times. Its antigen is undetermined. Sequenced sample: blood. The chain uses TRBV28 and TRBJ2-5; 7 nucleotides align to TRBD2. This TCR was sampled from a woman aged 70-85 years in good health. The CDR3 protein is CASSLDGGSYQETQYF. The CDR3 DNA reads as TGTGCCAGCAGTTTAGACGGCGGGAGCTACCAAGAGACCCAGTACTTC.